This T cell receptor (beta chain) is drawn from a study of T and B cells in COVID-19 patients. Germline values: CDR1 SQVTM, CDR2 ANQGSEA. Germline trimming cut 4 bases from V and 0 bases from J; bases unmatched to any gene: 4. The CDR3 totals 17 residues. TRB was amplified from about 250-500 ng of blood genomic DNA. Study observations and caveats: Of thousands of TCR clusters found only in the recovered cohort, 31 had low generation probability. Highly clonal in active COVID-19, TRB repertoires exceeded healthy-donor diversity and richness at recovery. Patients with COVID-19 reportedly showed strongly skewed T cell receptor beta variable and joining gene usage. Sorted SARS-CoV-2-responsive or tetramer+ T cells and CD4+, regulatory and CD8+ subsets were not yet sequenced.

Points on this clonotype: Its antigen is still unknown.

TRB rearrangements were amplified by multiplex PCR with BIOMED2 TRB-A/B primers. TCRdb reprocessed the multiplex PCR reads via MiXCR and lists one record per CDR3 protein. The sample shows some 5,800 distinct CDR3 sequences, about a quarter of them seen only once. V usage is TRBV29-1 and J usage is TRBJ2-1; the match to TRBD2 covers 15 bases. The receptor was derived from a human donor with active COVID-19. The material sequenced was blood. Here the CDR3 DNA reads TGCAGCGTTGCCGGGACTAGCGGGGGGTCCTCCTACAATGAGCAGTTCTTC. It translates to CSVAGTSGGSSYNEQFF.